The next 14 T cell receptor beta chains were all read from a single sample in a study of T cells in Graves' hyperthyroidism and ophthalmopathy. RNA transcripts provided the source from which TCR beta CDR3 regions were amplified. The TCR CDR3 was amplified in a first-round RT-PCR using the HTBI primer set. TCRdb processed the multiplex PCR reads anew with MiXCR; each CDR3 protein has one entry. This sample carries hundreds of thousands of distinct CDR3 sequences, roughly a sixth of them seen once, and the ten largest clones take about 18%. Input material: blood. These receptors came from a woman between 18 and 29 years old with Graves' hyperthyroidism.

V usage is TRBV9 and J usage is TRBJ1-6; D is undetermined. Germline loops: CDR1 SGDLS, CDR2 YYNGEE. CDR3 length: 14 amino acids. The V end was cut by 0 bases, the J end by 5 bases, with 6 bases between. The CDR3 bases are TGTGCCAGCAGCGTAGGACACGATAATTCACCCCTCCACTTT. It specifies CASSVGHDNSPLHF.

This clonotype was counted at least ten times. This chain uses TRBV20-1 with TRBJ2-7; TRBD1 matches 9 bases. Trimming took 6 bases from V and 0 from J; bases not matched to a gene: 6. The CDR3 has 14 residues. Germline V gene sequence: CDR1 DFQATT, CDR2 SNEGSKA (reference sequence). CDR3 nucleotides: TGCAGTGCAGAGGGGACAGGGATCTCCTACGAGCAGTACTTC. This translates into CSAEGTGISYEQYF.

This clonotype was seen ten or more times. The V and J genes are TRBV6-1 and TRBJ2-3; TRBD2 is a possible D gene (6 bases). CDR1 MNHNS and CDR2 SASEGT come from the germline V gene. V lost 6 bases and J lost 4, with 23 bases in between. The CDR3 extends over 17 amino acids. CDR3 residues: CASRSAGMRLAADTQYF. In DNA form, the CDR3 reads TGTGCCAGCAGGAGTGCCGGGATGAGATTAGCGGCAGATACGCAGTATTTT.

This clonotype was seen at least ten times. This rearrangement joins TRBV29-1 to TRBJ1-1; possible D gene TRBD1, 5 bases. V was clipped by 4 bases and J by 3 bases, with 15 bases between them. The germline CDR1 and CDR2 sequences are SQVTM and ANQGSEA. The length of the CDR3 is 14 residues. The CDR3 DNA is TGCAGCGTTGCGGCGGAAAGAGGGGACACTGAAGCTTTCTTT. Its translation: CSVAAERGDTEAFF.

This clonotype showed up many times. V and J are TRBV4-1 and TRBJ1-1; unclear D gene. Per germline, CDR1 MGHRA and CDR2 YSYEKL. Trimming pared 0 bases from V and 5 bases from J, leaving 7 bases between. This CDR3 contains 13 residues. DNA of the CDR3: TGCGCCAGCAGCCAAGACGATAAAACTGAAGCTTTCTTT. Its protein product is CASSQDDKTEAFF.

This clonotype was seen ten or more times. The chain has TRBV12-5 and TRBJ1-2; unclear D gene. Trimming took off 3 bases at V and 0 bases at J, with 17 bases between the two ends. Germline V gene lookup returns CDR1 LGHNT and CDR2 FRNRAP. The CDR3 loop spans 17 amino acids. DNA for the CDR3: TGTGCTAGTGGTTTAATTCCCATCTCGACGGCTAACTATGGCTACACCTTC. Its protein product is CASGLIPISTANYGYTF.

The CDR3 loop is CASSLRTGQSGNTIYF. The CDR3 nucleotides are TGTGCCAGCAGCCTCCGGACAGGGCAATCTGGAAACACCATATATTTT. This chain connects TRBV7-2 to TRBJ1-3, with 8 bases aligning to TRBD1. The CDR3 consists of 16 residues. V trimming: 5 bases; J trimming: 1 base; junction bases outside the gene matches: 7. Germline CDR1 reads SGHTA; CDR2 reads FQGNSA.

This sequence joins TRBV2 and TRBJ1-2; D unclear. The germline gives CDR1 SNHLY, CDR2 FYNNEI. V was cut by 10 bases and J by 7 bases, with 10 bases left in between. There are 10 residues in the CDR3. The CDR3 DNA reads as TGTGCCATGCCCTGGTTTGGCTACACCTTC. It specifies CAMPWFGYTF.

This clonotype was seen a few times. DNA for the CDR3: TGTGCCAGCAGTTACGGATGGGATACGCAGTATTTT. As protein: CASSYGWDTQYF. The rearrangement joins TRBV6-6 to TRBJ2-3, with D unresolved. V gave up 2 bases and J gave up 6 bases, with 6 bases separating them. Germline V gene lookup returns CDR1 MNHNY and CDR2 SVGAGI (reference sequence). The CDR3 contains 12 residues.

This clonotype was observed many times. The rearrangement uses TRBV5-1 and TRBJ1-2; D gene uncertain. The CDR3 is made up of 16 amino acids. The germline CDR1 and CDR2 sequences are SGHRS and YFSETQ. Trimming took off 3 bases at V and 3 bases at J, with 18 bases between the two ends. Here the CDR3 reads CASSSEFNAPYYGYTF. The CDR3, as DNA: TGCGCCAGCAGCTCCGAATTCAACGCTCCCTACTATGGCTACACCTTC. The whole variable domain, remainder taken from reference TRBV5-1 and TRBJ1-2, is KAGVTQTPRYLIKTRGQQVTLSCSPISGHRSVSWYQQTPGQGLQFLFEYFSETQRNKGNFPGRFSGRQFSNSRSEMNVSTLELGDSALYLCASSSEFNAPYYGYTFGSGTRLTVV.

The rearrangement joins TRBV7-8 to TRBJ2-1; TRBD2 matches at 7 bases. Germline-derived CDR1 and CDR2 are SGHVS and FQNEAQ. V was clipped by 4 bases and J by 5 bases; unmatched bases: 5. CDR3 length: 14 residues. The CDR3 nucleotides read TGTGCCAGCAGCTGGGGGGGGGGGGACAATGAGCAGTTCTTC. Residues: CASSWGGGDNEQFF.

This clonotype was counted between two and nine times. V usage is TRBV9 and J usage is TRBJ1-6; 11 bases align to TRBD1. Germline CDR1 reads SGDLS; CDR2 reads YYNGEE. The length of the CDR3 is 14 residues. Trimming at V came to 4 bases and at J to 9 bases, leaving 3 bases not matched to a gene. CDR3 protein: CASSSGTGGSPLHF. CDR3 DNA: TGTGCCAGCAGCTCCGGGACAGGGGGTTCACCCCTCCACTTT. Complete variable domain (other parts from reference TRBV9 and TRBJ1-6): DSGVTQTPKHLITATGQRVTLRCSPRSGDLSVYWYQQSLDQGLQFLIQYYNGEERAKGNILERFSAQQFPDLHSELNLSSLELGDSALYFCASSSGTGGSPLHFGNGTRLTVT.

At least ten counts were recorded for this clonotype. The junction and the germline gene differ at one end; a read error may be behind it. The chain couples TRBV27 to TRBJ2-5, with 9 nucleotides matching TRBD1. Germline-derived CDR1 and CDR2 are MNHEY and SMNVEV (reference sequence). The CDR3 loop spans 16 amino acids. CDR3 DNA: TGTGCCAGCAGTCTATCATACAGGGGGCCTCAAGAGACCCAGTACTTC. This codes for CASSLSYRGPQETQYF.

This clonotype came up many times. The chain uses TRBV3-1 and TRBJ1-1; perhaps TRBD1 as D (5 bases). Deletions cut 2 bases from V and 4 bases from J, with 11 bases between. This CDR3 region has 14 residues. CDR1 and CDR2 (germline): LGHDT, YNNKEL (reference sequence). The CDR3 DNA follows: TGTGCCAGCAGCCAATCCCCAGGGCCCACTGAAGCTTTCTTT. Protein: CASSQSPGPTEAFF.